This T cell receptor (beta chain) is drawn from a study of blood T cell repertoires in COVID-19. Background on the study: The samples span acute and convalescent COVID-19 from the United States, Italy and Spain. Nucleic acid was either cDNA or gDNA, and it came from T cells, B-cell-depleted T cells, or PBMCs.

Original handling: Reference gene primers were amplified, and this amplification served to estimate nucleated cell counts. Assay used: immunoSEQ multiplex PCR; TCRdb lists only in-frame clones, some missing. Clone size and V and J calls were adopted from that table, with D and trimming inferred from the DNA. The sample records about 64,000 clones, 75% to 90% being singletons. The V gene's germline CDR1 is KGHSH and CDR2 LQKENI. V lost 1 base and J 0 bases, leaving 10 bases between the germline ends. The CDR3 is 15 residues long. The rearrangement joins TRBV18 to TRBJ2-7; D is possibly TRBD2 (6 bases). This TCR derives from a man aged 80 or over with acute or convalescent COVID-19. The sequencing input was peripheral blood. CDR3 nucleotides: TGTGCCAGCTCACCACGGGGGGTTAGCTCCTACGAGCAGTACTTC. As protein: CASSPRGVSSYEQYF.